Described below is a single TCR beta chain sequence and its context. Its specificity is unknown. Molecular barcoding with unique molecular identifiers was used for the TCRbeta library. TCRdb reprocessed the PCR reads via MiXCR and lists one record per CDR3 protein. The sample lists some 600,000 distinct CDR3 sequences; approximately 13% were seen once. The entry originates in a study of T-cell reconstitution after alpha-beta-depleted transplantation in children. Study-wide points: The study reportedly traced alpha-beta T cells about two months after transplant to several hundred expanded graft clones. After one year, T-cell counts and TCRbeta diversity mostly came from new T cells. Certain patients had high TCRbeta diversity at day 60, and it came from recipient T cells and thymic progenitors that survived.

CDR1 is SQVTM, CDR2 ANQGSEA, per germline. CDR3 length equals 19 residues. Trimming cost V 5 bases and J 3 bases, with 31 bases left between them. The chain links TRBV29-1 to TRBJ1-2; perhaps TRBD1 as D (6 bases). Sequencing was performed on PBMCs, mostly from graft donor cells, taken 360 days after TCRalphabeta/CD19-depleted stem cell transplant. The sequence was collected from a male patient younger than 18 who had a stem cell transplant for acute myeloid leukemia, so the T cells may come from the graft donor. The CDR3 coding sequence is TGCAGCGTTTTCGCCTGGGTAGGGGCCAGGGGAATCAGGGACTATGGCTACACCTTC. Protein sequence: CSVFAWVGARGIRDYGYTF.